The present T cell receptor (beta chain) was sequenced within a study of cytomegalovirus exposure and HLA in healthy donors (dated by TCRdb to about 2017). With regard to the full study: According to an earlier analysis of 550 to 700 of the donors, some 180 million T cells yielded 95 million to 140 million unique TCR beta sequences and 276 Gb of sequence data. An early release covering some 640 HLA-typed donors comprised about 300 gigabases of sequencing data and around 86 million unique TCR sequences. Of the roughly 410 genotyped donors, less than 90% were placed in the genetic ancestry cluster associated with self-reported Caucasian donors. The study aimed to test whether cataloging public T cell receptors could reveal signatures of past pathogen exposure. The study profiled the T cell repertoires of approximately 700 subjects by immunosequencing and related them to cytomegalovirus serostatus. Along with the roughly 700-subject first cohort, a separate validation cohort of about 110 different subjects was used. High-throughput TCR immunosequencing, statistical association of individual TCRs with disease status, and machine learning were combined to predict cytomegalovirus infection status. A later analysis re-analyzed previously published TCR beta repertoires from 666 donors and added high-resolution HLA genotyping to study TCR occurrence patterns. Rather than drawing on any new phenotypic data, the later analysis identified candidate immune exposures from TCR beta sequences and the way those sequences occurred across donors. An earlier analysis of 587 of the donors used high-throughput TCR beta sequencing to judge whether each TCR beta V gene segment behaved as functional or pseudogenic. Donor age, sex, ethnicity and CMV serostatus were compiled together with the repertoire data. Genome-wide SNP genotypes for about 65% of the roughly 670 donors were used in a later genetic analysis, which treated that subset as a discovery cohort. All discovery cohort repertoires had been generated on a single sequencing platform. HLA typing covered class I and class II loci at four-digit resolution. The number of typed donors differed by locus: roughly 629-640 for A, B, C, DRB1 and DQB1; 522 for DQA1; approximately 600 for DPA1; and 400 to 480 for DPB1. Roughly five DR-DQ haplotypes were handled as single units for association and clustering because linkage in the cohort was strong. On average, about 200,000 unique TCR beta nucleotide sequences were sequenced per donor among some 420 genotyped donors of the cohort, with around 19% of those sequences being non-productive. The study at large found these results: Some IMGT-functional V segments, including TRBV6-2 and TRBV6-3, could not be distinguished by the 87-base-pair reads and were therefore excluded. In both the original and validation cohorts, the classifier was reported to diagnose cytomegalovirus status with high specificity and sensitivity. Broadly in line with IMGT annotations, most TCR beta V segments showed up in productive rearrangements about 87% or about 30% of the time in an earlier analysis of around 600 of the donors. V-gene and J-gene trimming of TCR beta chains was associated with a missense DCLRE1C variant in a later genetic analysis, and the association was replicated in an independent cohort. In a later analysis, the rate of TCR association differed among HLA loci, with DRB1 alleles having the most associated TCRs and HLA-C alleles having the fewest. The only immune exposure information available for the cohort was CMV serostatus. Most TCR sequences were observed very rarely across donors, whereas some public TCRs were present in many individuals. Assigning TCR associations to individual alleles was difficult when HLA alleles, especially DR and DQ, strongly co-occurred. Only TCR beta chains were sequenced in this cohort, and the absence of alpha or paired-chain data limited detectable features. A later analysis found that most CMV-associated TCR beta chains appeared HLA-restricted, with HLA associations seemingly driven largely by CMV exposure. In a later analysis, HLA-associated TCR beta chains were found to be more clonally expanded and to have lower generation probabilities than equally common non-associated chains. It was suggested by the authors that the approach could potentially be generalized to other disease states and immunological phenotypes. According to a later analysis, parvovirus B19, influenza, CMV and Epstein-Barr virus appeared linked to several top co-occurrence clusters. Compared with the approximately 710-donor mean, donors in an Asian-associated ancestry cluster had fewer N-insertions in productive TCRs, according to a later genetic analysis. A total of roughly 160 TCR beta chains were listed by the study as associated with cytomegalovirus. A cluster of highly shared sequence variants was judged likely to be a technical artifact of the sequencing pipeline. Because counts were too low, fewer than 20 rarely observed V segments, including chromosome 9 orphons, were excluded from the earlier analysis of some 540 of the donors. A further reported finding was that TCR beta sequences accurately predicted the HLA-A and HLA-B alleles for most subjects in the first cohort. In a later analysis, some 17,000 TCR beta sequences were associated with specific HLA alleles at a false discovery rate of 0.05. Correlated functional status among segregating V segments might reflect linkage disequilibrium, but an unknown experimental factor could not be ruled out. A few of the identified cytomegalovirus-associated TCR beta chains were confirmed in vitro to be specific for cytomegalovirus antigens. Because HLA typing was unavailable for some donors at each locus, only the typed subset was used in association tests. Roughly uniform sequencing depth across donors was assumed in presence/absence analyses, although this assumption may not hold.

In total, roughly 710 healthy bone marrow donors made up the cohort. At the time of sampling, every cohort member was nominally healthy, though immune exposures that went unrecorded were likely present. The donor tested CMV seronegative and was one of the 352 seronegative cohort members. A peripheral blood sample was provided by each donor, and peripheral blood mononuclear cells were used for TCR beta sequencing. Genomic DNA was extracted from the blood cell samples with the Qiagen DNeasy Blood Extraction Kit. With regard to this clone: This receptor's antigen is unknown. Per-base quality was not reported, and no clone a single base away is much larger than it.

Library creation used the immunoSEQ multiplex PCR assay. A mixture of 60 forward primers for TCR Vbeta segments and 13 reverse primers for TCR Jbeta segments was used in the multiplex PCR. A multiplex PCR assay on genomic DNA amplified the CDR3 region of rearranged TCR beta genes. The amplified TCR beta libraries were sequenced on the Illumina HiSeq System as 87-base-pair reads. As for the original processing: Across the roughly 640 repertoires, a later analysis counted approximately 83 million unique TCR beta chains, roughly 11 million of which were shared by at least two donors. To remove PCR and sequencing errors, raw reads were error-corrected and collapsed into unique sequences using a nearest-neighbor algorithm that merged closely related sequences. Alignment of CDR3 sequences to IMGT reference sequences was used to assign V, D and J gene segments. Each retained sequence needed at least a six-nucleotide match to both a V gene segment and a J gene segment. A rearrangement was called productive if the CDR3 had no stop codons and remained in frame with V and J, and every other rearrangement was called non-productive. Following IMGT convention, CDR3 was defined as the stretch from the second conserved V-encoded cysteine to the conserved J-encoded phenylalanine. Sequences without an unambiguous match to a single V gene segment were excluded from the earlier analysis of almost 600 of the donors. An earlier analysis of 500 to 600 of the donors classified V segments as functional when productive rearrangements were above 56.7% and as segregating when the standard deviation between donors was above 5%. A statistical classification framework was built to diagnose cytomegalovirus status from the catalog of TCR beta chain sequences. In a later analysis, V and J genes were assigned by comparing TCR nucleotide sequences against IMGT/GENE-DB human TR gene sequences. Using the TCRdist pipeline, a later analysis assigned CDR3 sequences along with most-parsimonious VDJ recombination scenarios. A later analysis defined each TCR beta chain by its CDR3 amino acid sequence plus V-gene family, and excluded reads lacking a unique V-gene family. A later analysis removed nearly 600 highly shared, low-generation-probability nucleotide sequences to deal with suspected cross-contamination and a sequencing artifact. A later analysis calculated a clonal expansion index for each public chain from normalized within-repertoire ranks of inferred template counts. In a later analysis, generation probabilities were computed with a VDJ recombination model fitted to out-of-frame rearrangements, and the resulting probabilities were checked against IGoR. In a later analysis, TCR-TCR, TCR-HLA and TCR-CMV co-occurrence was scored with hypergeometric tests, and a repertoire-size bias correction was applied to TCR pairs. False discovery rates were estimated in a later analysis by permuting HLA or CMV assignments 20 times. In a later analysis, co-occurring TCRs were grouped with DBSCAN, and TCRdist sequence similarity was added when clustering was performed within HLA-allele-positive subsets. Co-occurrence clustering excluded repertoires with fewer than 30,000 or more than 120,000 public chains, plus five with anomalous nucleotide sharing. TCRdb took this table from immuneACCESS and kept in-frame rearrangements with V and J called. Such tables lack part of the clones; where checked against another copy, unresolved V genes explain under half of the gap, and the rest is unexplained. V, J and clone size are taken as reported in that table, and D and trimming were inferred from the DNA itself. The sample table contains 200,000 to 250,000 clones; only one count was recorded for more than 65% of them. The ten top clones hold under 2% of the sample.

CDR1 and CDR2, looked up from the germline V gene, are SNHLY and FYNNEI. The CDR3 goes from the cysteine to the phenylalanine over 15 residues. Just CDR3 DNA is preserved here, 45 bases in frame from base 1. Between the V and J ends, shortened by 7 bases and 3 bases respectively, the junction contains 13 bases. The chain links TRBV2 with TRBJ1-6, with the D gene call left open. The source material was PBMCs. The TCR originated in a woman younger than 45 in good health and CMV-seronegative. DNA sequence: TGTGCCAGCAACGCGGGTGGCTTCTATAATTCACCCCTCCACTTT. Its protein product is CASNAGGFYNSPLHF.